Shown below are 29 T cell receptor beta chains from a single sample sequenced in a study of low-dose radiotherapy and immunotherapy resistance in tumors. Covering alpha and beta chains, TRAV- and TRBV-specific primers were used for the first-strand cDNA. TCRs underwent approximately 20 PCR cycles of amplification with a constant-region primer and V-primer adapter. MiXCR was run by TCRdb on the reads, yielding one entry per CDR3 protein. The sample lists 14,000 to 15,000 distinct CDR3 sequences, roughly 48% occurring once. All receptors come from a human donor with advanced metastatic prostate, ovarian, gallbladder or colorectal cancer (not recorded which). This table probably holds off-target reads from a library built for another chain.

The rearrangement uses TRBV11-2 and TRBJ2-3; 8 bases are a match to TRBD2. The germline V gene has CDR1 SGHAT and CDR2 FQNNGV. There are 14 residues in the CDR3. Trimming at V came to 5 bases and at J to 7 bases, leaving 8 bases not matched to a gene. This chain's CDR3 is CASSQTSGQNTQYF. Here the CDR3 DNA reads TGTGCCAGCAGCCAAACTAGCGGCCAAAATACGCAGTATTTT.

The sample holds a few counts of this clonotype. The rearrangement links TRBV20-1 to TRBJ2-1, with 14 bases fitting TRBD2. CDR1 and CDR2 from the germline V gene are DFQATT and SNEGSKA (reference sequence). CDR3 length equals 14 residues. Trimming cost V 3 bases and J 6 bases; bases outside gene matches: 1. The CDR3 loop reads CSARGLAGVNEQFF. The DNA for the CDR3 is TGCAGTGCTAGGGGACTAGCGGGAGTCAATGAGCAGTTCTTC.

This chain joins TRBV5-4 and TRBJ2-5; 13 positions match TRBD2. The J segment lost 1 base and the V segment lost 4 bases, leaving 1 base of the junction unmatched. CDR1 is SGHNT, CDR2 YYREEE, per germline (reference sequence). The CDR3 spans 15 residues. This chain's CDR3 is CASSTSGGGQETQYF. CDR3 coding DNA: TGTGCCAGCAGCACTAGCGGGGGGGGCCAAGAGACCCAGTACTTC.

With regard to this clonotype: The junction and the germline gene differ at one end; a read error may be behind it. The J gene is TRBJ2-7, the V gene TRBV7-6; D gene uncertain. The length of the CDR3 is 15 residues. Germline CDR1 is SGHVS and CDR2 is FNYEAQ. For the CDR3, the DNA is TGTGCCAGCAGCTTAGTCACCCTCGCTGTGTACGGGCAGTACTTC. Residues: CASSLVTLAVYGQYF.

The chain links TRBV4-2 to TRBJ2-7, with D possibly matching TRBD1 (6 bases). This CDR3 spans 14 amino acids. Germline V gene data show CDR1 as LGHNA and CDR2 as YNFKEQ. Deletions cut 4 bases from V and 0 bases from J, with 10 bases between. The chain's CDR3 is CASSPDRSSYEQYF. Written as DNA, the CDR3 is TGTGCCAGCAGCCCCGACAGGAGCTCCTACGAGCAGTACTTC.

The chain has TRBV4-3 and TRBJ1-2, with D perhaps matching TRBD1 (5 bases). Trimming removed 6 bases from V and 7 bases from J, with 24 bases in between. Per germline, CDR1 LGHNA and CDR2 YSLEER. This CDR3 has 16 residues. The CDR3 loop is CASSQPGRAGKTGYTF. The DNA for the CDR3 is TGCGCCAGCAGTCAGCCAGGGCGGGCAGGGAAAACTGGCTACACCTTC.

The chain has TRBV28 and TRBJ2-7; 10 bases align to TRBD1. The V gene end was trimmed by 2 bases and the J gene end by 10 bases; junction bases not matched to a gene: 11. The CDR3 extends over 15 amino acids. CDR1 MDHEN and CDR2 SYDVKM come from the germline V gene. The CDR3 region is CASSLPPGQGLLQYF. Written as DNA, the CDR3 is TGTGCCAGCAGTTTACCCCCGGGACAGGGGTTGCTACAGTACTTC.

The chain employs TRBV11-2 and TRBJ2-2, with 10 bases identical to TRBD2. V gave up 4 bases and J gave up 0 bases; unmatched junction bases: 8. In germline, CDR1 is SGHAT, CDR2 FQNNGV. The CDR3 runs to 18 residues. CDR3 in DNA: TGTGCCAGCAGCTCGAGGACTAGCGGCTTTACGAACACCGGGGAGCTGTTTTTT. Amino acid sequence: CASSSRTSGFTNTGELFF.

This clonotype is medium-sized by share. The chain has TRBV5-4 and TRBJ2-3; 10 bases fit TRBD2. V dropped 4 bases and J dropped 2; count of bases not matched to a gene: 4. CDR3 length: 15 residues. Per the germline V gene, CDR1 is SGHNT and CDR2 is YYREEE (reference sequence). Here the CDR3 DNA reads TGTGCCAGCAGCGCAAGCGGGAGGGACACAGATACGCAGTATTTT. Protein product: CASSASGRDTDTQYF.

A few counts support this clonotype. The chain is built from TRBV5-4 and TRBJ2-6; 11 positions match TRBD2. The ends lost 2 bases at V and 0 bases at J; junction bases unmatched: 4. CDR1 and CDR2 (germline): SGHNT, YYREEE (reference sequence). The CDR3 extends over 18 amino acids. The chain's CDR3 is CASSLQLAGASGANVLTF. DNA of the CDR3: TGTGCCAGCAGCTTACAACTAGCGGGAGCCTCTGGGGCCAACGTCCTGACTTTC.

This clonotype has a handful of counts. The chain uses TRBV20-1 and TRBJ2-5; 15 bases agree with TRBD2. Per the germline V gene, CDR1 is DFQATT and CDR2 is SNEGSKA (reference sequence). Germline trimming cut 2 bases from V and 7 bases from J; bases unmatched to any gene: 8. The CDR3 length is 16 residues. The CDR3 sequence is CSARNPKGLAGGTQYF. CDR3 coding DNA: TGCAGTGCTAGAAACCCCAAGGGACTAGCGGGAGGGACCCAGTACTTC.

The J gene is TRBJ2-7, the V gene TRBV9; TRBD1 aligns across 7 bases. V dropped 3 bases and J dropped 3; count of bases not matched to a gene: 6. This CDR3 comprises 14 residues. CDR1 and CDR2 from the germline V gene are SGDLS and YYNGEE. The CDR3 spells CASSATTGSYEQYF. The DNA for the CDR3 is TGTGCCAGCAGCGCTACGACAGGGAGCTACGAGCAGTACTTC.

This chain joins TRBV7-2 and TRBJ2-2; 7 positions agree with TRBD1. Germline CDR1 SGHTA, CDR2 FQGNSA. The CDR3 consists of 15 residues. V dropped 5 bases and J dropped 3; count of bases not matched to a gene: 6. CDR3 sequence: CASSPRQGYTGELFF. In DNA, the CDR3 is TGTGCCAGCAGCCCTCGACAGGGTTACACCGGGGAGCTGTTTTTT. Drawing the rest from reference TRBV7-2 and TRBJ2-2, the complete variable domain is GAGVSQSPSNKVTEKGKDVELRCDPISGHTALYWYRQSLGQGLEFLIYFQGNSAPDKSGLPSDRFSAERTGGSVSTLTIQRTQQEDSAVYLCASSPRQGYTGELFFGEGSRLTVL.

V usage is TRBV2 and J usage is TRBJ2-7; weak D call: TRBD1 (5 bases). Trimming shortened V by 2 bases and J by 0 bases, and 11 bases separated the two germline ends. Germline CDR1 is SNHLY and CDR2 is FYNNEI. The CDR3 runs 15 residues. The CDR3 reads CASSELGALSYEQYF. The DNA of the CDR3 is TGTGCCAGCAGTGAACTAGGGGCTCTCTCCTACGAGCAGTACTTC.

The table lists this clonotype with a few counts. V and J are TRBV5-1 and TRBJ2-3, with 8 nucleotides matching TRBD2. The CDR3 loop spans 15 amino acids. The germline V gene encodes CDR1 SGHRS and CDR2 YFSETQ. V lost 3 bases, J lost 6 bases, and 9 bases stayed unmatched. CDR3 sequence reads: CASSWNGGALDTQYF. As DNA, the CDR3 is TGCGCCAGCAGCTGGAACGGGGGGGCTCTTGATACGCAGTATTTT. The full variable domain, with the rest looked up from reference TRBV5-1 and TRBJ2-3, is KAGVTQTPRYLIKTRGQQVTLSCSPISGHRSVSWYQQTPGQGLQFLFEYFSETQRNKGNFPGRFSGRQFSNSRSEMNVSTLELGDSALYLCASSWNGGALDTQYFGPGTRLTVL.

The chain couples TRBV10-3 to TRBJ2-6; D perhaps matches TRBD2 (6 bases). The length of the CDR3 is 18 residues. Between the trimmed V and J ends, which lost 8 bases and 1 base, there was a span of 21 bases. Germline CDR1 ENHRY, CDR2 SYGVKD. Here the CDR3 reads CAIAQVGGRGSGANVLTF. Written as DNA, the CDR3 is TGTGCCATCGCTCAGGTGGGGGGACGAGGTTCTGGGGCCAACGTCCTGACTTTC.

The chain links TRBV6-6 to TRBJ2-3, with D possibly TRBD1 on 5 matching bases. The germline V and J ends were trimmed by 2 bases and 0 bases, with 6 bases remaining between them. Germline V gene data show CDR1 as MNHNY and CDR2 as SVGAGI (reference sequence). The CDR3 length is 14 residues. The CDR3 sequence: CASSYGASTDTQYF. CDR3 sequence (DNA): TGTGCCAGCAGTTACGGGGCGAGCACAGATACGCAGTATTTT.

This clonotype came up a few times. CDR3 region: CASSPGQGGEAFF. CDR3 nucleotides: TGTGCCAGCTCACCCGGACAGGGAGGTGAAGCTTTCTTT. J is TRBJ1-1 and V is TRBV18; 8 bases agree with TRBD1. The ends lost 3 bases at V and 7 bases at J; junction bases unmatched: 4. The germline CDR1 and CDR2 sequences are KGHSH and LQKENI. The CDR3 runs 13 residues.

This clonotype was picked up a small number of times. The DNA for the CDR3 is TGTGCCAGCAGCTCTCCGCGGCATAGCAATCAGCCCCAGCATTTT. Amino acids: CASSSPRHSNQPQHF. This chain joins TRBV6-2 or TRBV6-3 and TRBJ1-5; D is uncertain. Germline V gives CDR1 MNHEY, CDR2 SVGEGT. CDR3 size: 15 residues. The V and J ends lost 6 bases and 0 bases respectively, with 12 bases between them.

The rearrangement joins TRBV9 to TRBJ1-1; D unclear. CDR1 is SGDLS and CDR2 is YYNGEE in the germline V gene. Between the trimmed V and J ends, which lost 0 bases and 1 base, there was a span of 7 bases. The CDR3 extends over 14 amino acids. The CDR3 here is CASSVVVPNTEAFF. In DNA form, the CDR3 reads TGTGCCAGCAGCGTAGTTGTACCGAACACTGAAGCTTTCTTT. The variable domain in full, completed from reference TRBV9 and TRBJ1-1, reads DSGVTQTPKHLITATGQRVTLRCSPRSGDLSVYWYQQSLDQGLQFLIQYYNGEERAKGNILERFSAQQFPDLHSELNLSSLELGDSALYFCASSVVVPNTEAFFGQGTRLTVV.

The rearrangement links TRBV28 to TRBJ2-5; possibly TRBD2 for D (6 bases). The V gene's germline CDR1 is MDHEN and CDR2 SYDVKM. V gave up 6 bases and J gave up 4 bases, with 12 bases separating them. The CDR3 is 13 amino acids. The DNA for the CDR3 is TGTGCCAGCAGGCCGGGACTGGCAGAGACCCAGTACTTC. Translated, it gives CASRPGLAETQYF.

The chain employs TRBV29-1 and TRBJ2-5; D gene unclear. With 2 bases removed from V and 4 bases from J, the gap between germline ends came to 11 bases. Looked up from germline, CDR1 is SQVTM and CDR2 is ANQGSEA. The CDR3 is 13 residues long. The CDR3 protein is CSVEPSGGETQYF. Here the CDR3 DNA reads TGCAGCGTTGAACCGTCAGGCGGAGAGACCCAGTACTTC.

The chain recombines TRBV6-2 or TRBV6-3 with TRBJ2-1; D may be TRBD2 (6 bases). Per the germline V gene, CDR1 is MNHEY and CDR2 is SVGEGT. The CDR3 sequence is 14 residues long. Trimming shortened V by 5 bases and J by 7 bases, and 15 bases separated the two germline ends. The CDR3 bases are TGTGCCAGCAGTCCGGGACTTGGGTGGAATGAGCAGTTCTTC. Its protein product is CASSPGLGWNEQFF.

This sequence joins TRBV2 and TRBJ1-5; TRBD1 matches at 12 bases. Looked up from germline, CDR1 is SNHLY and CDR2 is FYNNEI. The CDR3 contains 15 residues. J lost 6 bases, V lost 5 bases, and 5 bases had no gene match. The CDR3 DNA reads TGTGCCAGCAGTTGGGACAGGGGGCATAGTCAGCCCCAGCATTTT. It codes for CASSWDRGHSQPQHF.

This clonotype appeared a few times. V gene TRBV19 combines with J gene TRBJ2-7; D remains unclear. The germline V gene encodes CDR1 LNHDA and CDR2 SQIVND (reference sequence). V was cut by 6 bases and J by 3 bases, with 12 bases left in between. This CDR3 region has 13 residues. The CDR3: CASSPENFYEQYF. As DNA, the CDR3 is TGTGCCAGTAGCCCCGAGAATTTCTACGAGCAGTACTTC.

The gene calls are TRBV11-2 and TRBJ1-2; weak D call: TRBD1 (5 bases). The CDR3 totals 14 residues. Trimming removed 4 bases from V and 5 bases from J, with 14 bases in between. Germline V gives CDR1 SGHAT, CDR2 FQNNGV. CDR3 loop: CASSSVRDPYGYTF. CDR3 bases: TGTGCCAGCAGCTCCGTACGGGACCCGTATGGCTACACCTTC.

This clonotype was counted only a few times. J is TRBJ2-3 and V is TRBV28; D is tentatively TRBD1 or TRBD2 (5 bases each). V was cut by 5 bases and J by 6 bases, with 15 bases left in between. The CDR3 consists of 14 residues. Germline CDR1 is MDHEN and CDR2 is SYDVKM. The CDR3 sequence: CASSPGPRADTQYF. CDR3 nucleotide sequence: TGTGCCAGCAGTCCGGGACCCCGCGCGGATACGCAGTATTTT.

This clonotype appeared a few times. The chain links TRBV7-2 to TRBJ2-7, with 14 bases that match TRBD2. Looked up from germline, CDR1 is SGHTA and CDR2 is FQGNSA. Trimming removed 5 bases from V and 9 bases from J; junction bases left unmatched: 3. The CDR3 is 13 amino acids. For the CDR3, the DNA is TGTGCCAGCAGCCTCGGGACTAGCGGGAGGCAGTACTTC. It encodes CASSLGTSGRQYF. Full variable domain (rest looked up from reference TRBV7-2 and TRBJ2-7): GAGVSQSPSNKVTEKGKDVELRCDPISGHTALYWYRQSLGQGLEFLIYFQGNSAPDKSGLPSDRFSAERTGGSVSTLTIQRTQQEDSAVYLCASSLGTSGRQYFGPGTRLTVT.

The chain joins TRBV2 to TRBJ2-7; D may match TRBD1 or TRBD2 (5 bases each). Trimming removed 4 bases at V and 0 bases at J, with 10 bases between. CDR1 and CDR2 from the germline V gene are SNHLY and FYNNEI. The CDR3 is made up of 14 amino acids. The chain's CDR3 is CASSGGSLSYEQYF. The CDR3 DNA sequence: TGTGCCAGCAGTGGGGGGTCCCTCTCCTACGAGCAGTACTTC.